This T cell receptor beta chain derives from a study of cytomegalovirus exposure and HLA in healthy donors. Overall study findings and caveats: Later analysis showed TCR association rates varying by HLA locus, highest for DRB1 and lowest for HLA-C.

As concerns this clone: What it binds is not known.

PCR was performed using 60 Vbeta and 13 Jbeta primers. TCRdb's table, derived via immunoSEQ multiplex PCR, lists solely in-frame clones and lacks some. This table has about 110,000 clones, 75% to 85% appearing once. Germline V gene lookup returns CDR1 ENHRY and CDR2 SYGVKD. CDR3 length: 13 amino acids. The germline V and J ends were trimmed by 6 bases and 6 bases, with 15 bases remaining between them. Specimen: PBMCs. The TCR was taken from a man younger than 35 in good health and CMV-seronegative. This rearrangement joins TRBV10-3 to TRBJ2-7; D is unresolved. The CDR3 DNA sequence: TGTGCCATCAGGCCTGGTCTAACGGGCGAGCAGTACTTC. Encoded protein: CAIRPGLTGEQYF.